This T cell receptor (beta chain) was recorded in a study of T-cell memory formation after mild COVID-19. TCRdb fed the 5' RACE reads into MiXCR, producing one record per CDR3 protein. In the table there are some 600,000 distinct CDR3 sequences, approximately 15% of which are singletons. V shed 0 bases and J shed 2 bases, with 12 bases lying between them. Germline loops: CDR1 SGHDT, CDR2 YYEEEE. This CDR3 spans 15 amino acids. The chain employs TRBV5-6 and TRBJ2-7; TRBD1 or TRBD2 may be the D gene (6 bases each). This receptor was identified in an adult woman who had mild COVID-19 (a few samples of this study predate the infection). Cell type and time point are not known. The specimen sequenced was PBMCs or a T cell subset sorted from them (not recorded which). The CDR3 DNA is TGTGCCAGCAGCTTGGGAGCGGAGGGGGCCTACGAGCAGTACTTC. This translates into CASSLGAEGAYEQYF. The variable domain in full, completed from reference TRBV5-6 and TRBJ2-7, reads DAGVTQSPTHLIKTRGQQVTLRCSPKSGHDTVSWYQQALGQGPQFIFQYYEEEERQRGNFPDRFSGHQFPNYSSELNVNALLLGDSALYLCASSLGAEGAYEQYFGPGTRLTVT.